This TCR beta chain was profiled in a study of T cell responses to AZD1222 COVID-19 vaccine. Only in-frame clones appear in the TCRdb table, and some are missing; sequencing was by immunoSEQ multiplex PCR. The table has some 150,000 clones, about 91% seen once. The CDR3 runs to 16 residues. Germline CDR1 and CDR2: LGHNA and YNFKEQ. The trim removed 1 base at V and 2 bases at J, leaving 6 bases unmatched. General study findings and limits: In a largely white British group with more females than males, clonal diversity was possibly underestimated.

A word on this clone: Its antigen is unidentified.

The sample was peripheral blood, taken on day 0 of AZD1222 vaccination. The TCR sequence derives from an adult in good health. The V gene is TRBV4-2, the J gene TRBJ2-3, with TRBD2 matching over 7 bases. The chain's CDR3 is CASSQAAGETTDTQYF. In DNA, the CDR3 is TGTGCCAGCAGCCAAGCCGCGGGGGAGACCACAGATACGCAGTATTTT.